These 15 T cell receptor beta chains came from one sample sequenced in a study of OX40 agonist ivuxolimab in advanced cancers. Here immunoSEQ multiplex PCR was the method, and the copy in TCRdb shows in-frame clones only, minus some. The table shows about 32,000 clones, with 75% to 85% occurring only once. The material was CD4+ or CD8+ T cells sorted from blood, obtained in a trial of the OX40 agonist ivuxolimab. Source of these receptors: an adult with an advanced solid tumor such as melanoma, head and neck, liver or kidney cancer.

As for this clone: This CDR3 is also generated by other DNA sequences in the sample. The chain combines TRBV9 with TRBJ2-3, with unresolved D. Germline lookup yields CDR1 SGDLS and CDR2 YYNGEE. The CDR3 loop spans 16 amino acids. The ends were cut back, 0 bases at V and 0 bases at J, with 11 bases in the middle. In DNA form, the CDR3 reads TGTGCCAGCAGCGTAGCAGGTTCTTCTAGCACAGATACGCAGTATTTT. Amino acid sequence: CASSVAGSSSTDTQYF.

This chain uses TRBV20-1 with TRBJ2-5; D not certain. Near its end, the DNA agrees better with TRBJ2-7, so the J call may be wrong. CDR1 DFQATT and CDR2 SNEGSKA come from the germline V gene (reference sequence). CDR3 size: 11 residues. CDR3 sequence reads: CSARSPSEQYF. The CDR3 DNA is TGCAGTGCTAGAAGTCCCAGCGAGCAGTACTTC.

On this clone: The same CDR3 can be traced to other DNA sequences in this sample. This rearrangement joins TRBV27 to TRBJ2-7; a possible D gene is TRBD1 (5 bases). V gave up 2 bases and J gave up 3 bases, with 8 bases separating them. This CDR3 contains 13 residues. Germline lookup yields CDR1 MNHEY and CDR2 SMNVEV (reference sequence). The chain's CDR3 is CASSLGRDYEQYF. CDR3 nucleotide sequence: TGTGCCAGCAGTTTAGGCAGGGACTACGAGCAGTACTTC.

The rearrangement links TRBV27 to TRBJ1-6, with TRBD1 as a possible D gene (6 bases). The CDR3 totals 13 residues. Germline lookup yields CDR1 MNHEY and CDR2 SMNVEV (reference sequence). The V end was cut by 5 bases, the J end by 10 bases, with 12 bases between. Written as DNA, the CDR3 is TGTGCCAGCAGTCCCAACCAGGGGTCACCCCTCCACTTT. As protein: CASSPNQGSPLHF.

This chain connects TRBV7-3 to TRBJ1-3; no definite D call. The CDR3 length is 16 residues. Trimming took 1 base from V and 2 from J, leaving 12 bases between them. Germline-derived CDR1 and CDR2 are SGHTA and FQGTGA. The CDR3 is CASSLRSGGAGNTIYF. The CDR3 region has the DNA TGTGCCAGCAGCTTAAGATCCGGCGGTGCTGGAAACACCATATATTTT.

In this sample, this clone turned up a few times. Germline is not matched at one junction end, which may reflect a read error. The chain uses TRBV7-7 and TRBJ2-3, with 11 bases fitting TRBD2. Germline V gene sequence: CDR1 SSHAT, CDR2 FNYEAQ (reference sequence). The CDR3 extends over 15 amino acids. In DNA form, the CDR3 reads TGTGCTAGCAGCTTTACTAGCGGGGGCATAGATACGCAGTATTTT. Amino acid sequence: CASSFTSGGIDTQYF.

The gene calls are TRBV18 and TRBJ2-3, with 8 positions matching TRBD2. This CDR3 has 15 residues. The V gene end was trimmed by 2 bases and the J gene end by 2 bases; junction bases not matched to a gene: 3. CDR1 is KGHSH and CDR2 is LQKENI in the germline V gene. This CDR3 is CASSPGRGVTDTQYF. In DNA, the CDR3 is TGTGCCAGCTCACCAGGGCGGGGGGTCACAGATACGCAGTATTTT.

The rearrangement uses TRBV28 and TRBJ2-7, with 11 positions matching TRBD1. The V and J ends lost 5 bases and 2 bases, in that order; junction bases with no gene match: 5. CDR3 size: 15 residues. Germline V gene lookup returns CDR1 MDHEN and CDR2 SYDVKM. The CDR3 sequence is CASSADRGLTYEQYF. CDR3 in DNA: TGTGCCAGCAGTGCGGACAGGGGGCTTACCTACGAGCAGTACTTC.

The gene calls are TRBV29-1 and TRBJ2-3; possible D gene TRBD2, 6 bases. V was clipped by 5 bases and J by 0 bases, with 9 bases between them. Germline V gene data show CDR1 as SQVTM and CDR2 as ANQGSEA. CDR3 length: 13 amino acids. The CDR3 region has the DNA TGCAGCGTTATTGGGGGGAGCACAGATACGCAGTATTTT. Its translation: CSVIGGSTDTQYF.

Sample share makes this clone medium-sized. The CDR3 region has the DNA TGTGCCAGCAGCTTATCAGCAGATACGCAGTATTTT. This codes for CASSLSADTQYF. This chain uses TRBV7-8 with TRBJ2-3; D not resolved. Trimming removed 2 bases at V and 4 bases at J, with 4 bases between. This CDR3 has 12 amino acids. Germline-derived CDR1 and CDR2 are SGHVS and FQNEAQ.

This chain connects TRBV30 to TRBJ1-3; D is unclear. CDR3 length: 17 amino acids. Looked up from germline, CDR1 is GTSNPN and CDR2 is SVGIG (reference sequence). Between the trimmed V and J ends, which lost 2 bases and 7 bases, there was a span of 24 bases. The CDR3 region is CAWSSLPTGRSANTIYF. CDR3 in DNA: TGTGCCTGGAGTTCCCTCCCCACTGGACGTTCGGCGAACACCATATATTTT.

This CDR3 reads CASSFRRIGKNIQYF. The DNA of the CDR3 is TGTGCCAGCAGCTTCCGGAGGATAGGCAAAAACATTCAGTACTTC. The chain uses TRBV7-2 and TRBJ2-4, with D tentatively TRBD2 (5 bases). The V gene's germline CDR1 is SGHTA and CDR2 FQGNSA. The CDR3 consists of 15 residues. The ends were cut back, 3 bases at V and 3 bases at J, with 12 bases in the middle.

The chain joins TRBV18 to TRBJ2-1; 7 bases are a match to TRBD1. The V segment lost 4 bases and the J segment 10 bases; nucleotides outside the gene matches: 4. The length of the CDR3 is 12 residues. Germline V gene data show CDR1 as KGHSH and CDR2 as LQKENI. This CDR3 reads CASSRQGAEQFF. The CDR3 region has the DNA TGTGCCAGCTCACGACAGGGCGCGGAGCAGTTCTTC.

The genes are TRBV28 and TRBJ2-7, with D possibly being TRBD1 or TRBD2 (5 bases each). Deletions cut 5 bases from V and 4 bases from J, with 18 bases between. The CDR3 spans 15 residues. The germline V gene encodes CDR1 MDHEN and CDR2 SYDVKM. The CDR3: CASSHSGTGFYEQYF. CDR3 sequence (DNA): TGTGCCAGCAGTCATTCCGGGACGGGTTTTTACGAGCAGTACTTC. Full variable domain (rest looked up from reference TRBV28 and TRBJ2-7): DVKVTQSSRYLVKRTGEKVFLECVQDMDHENMFWYRQDPGLGLRLIYFSYDVKMKEKGDIPEGYSVSREKKERFSLILESASTNQTSMYLCASSHSGTGFYEQYFGPGTRLTVT.

In this sample, this clone turned up once. The chain recombines TRBV5-4 with TRBJ2-2; no clear D gene. CDR1 is SGHNT, CDR2 YYREEE, per germline (reference sequence). The germline V and J ends were trimmed by 6 bases and 5 bases, with 11 bases remaining between them. This CDR3 region has 13 residues. DNA of the CDR3: TGTGCCAGCACCCCGAGTCAGACCGGGGAGCTGTTTTTT. This codes for CASTPSQTGELFF.